This entry describes one T cell receptor beta chain. The antigen is undetermined. The data belong to a study of Graves' ophthalmopathy and Graves' hyperthyroidism. Study results and limitations: A 13-signature model separated ophthalmopathy from stable hyperthyroidism, reaching about 91% sensitivity and around 83% specificity cross-validated.

Looked up from germline, CDR1 is SGHTS and CDR2 is YDEGEE. Trimming at V came to 0 bases and at J to 7 bases, leaving 9 bases not matched to a gene. The CDR3 runs 16 residues. Amplifying from RNA transcripts, the study obtained TCR beta CDR3 regions. First-round RT-PCR used HTBI primers; second-round multiplex PCR followed. MiXCR, run by TCRdb on the multiplex PCR reads, gives a single entry per CDR3 protein. The data contain around 590,000 distinct CDR3 sequences, 35% to 45% of them singletons. Sequencing was done on a sample of peripheral blood or thyroid tissue (not recorded which). The chain joins TRBV5-8 to TRBJ2-2, with 7 positions matching TRBD2. The receptor comes from an adult man with Graves' hyperthyroidism. As DNA, the CDR3 is TGTGCCAGCAGCTTGGCCGGGGCGGGAGCTGGCGGGGAGCTGTTTTTT. Protein product: CASSLAGAGAGGELFF.